These 3 T cell receptor beta chains share one sample of origin, sequenced in a study of PD-1 blockade in classical Hodgkin lymphoma. The data were produced by immunoSEQ multiplex PCR, yet TCRdb's version contains in-frame clones alone and is incomplete. The table has approximately 3,800 clones, about nine tenths seen once. Brentuximab vedotin exposure varied, and every patient relapsed after autologous stem cell transplantation. The authors purified CD4+ T cells from thawed PBMCs by magnetic negative selection. This material consisted of CD4+ T cells from blood, taken at baseline. The receptors here all came from a human donor with classical Hodgkin lymphoma.

The chain joins TRBV6-1 to TRBJ1-5; 10 bases line up with TRBD1. The CDR3 is made up of 16 amino acids. V gave up 3 bases and J gave up 1 base; unmatched junction bases: 3. The germline gives CDR1 MNHNS, CDR2 SASEGT. The CDR3 is CASSDRTGGSNQPQHF. The DNA for the CDR3 is TGTGCCAGCAGTGACCGGACAGGGGGGAGCAATCAGCCCCAGCATTTT.

The V gene is TRBV7-2, the J gene TRBJ1-5; tentatively, D is TRBD1 (6 bases). The germline V gene has CDR1 SGHTA and CDR2 FQGNSA. The CDR3 extends over 14 amino acids. V was pared by 5 bases and J by 7 bases, with 15 bases between. The CDR3 reads CASSEDRTRQPQHF. CDR3 sequence (DNA): TGTGCCAGCAGCGAAGACAGGACGAGACAGCCCCAGCATTTT.

This clone showed up just once. This chain joins TRBV6-5 and TRBJ2-7, with 9 bases aligning to TRBD1. The ends lost 2 bases at V and 2 bases at J; junction bases unmatched: 4. There are 15 residues in the CDR3. Germline CDR1 reads MNHEY; CDR2 reads SVGAGI. In DNA form, the CDR3 reads TGTGCCAGCAGTTACGCCGGGACAGGGACCTACGAGCAGTACTTC. This encodes CASSYAGTGTYEQYF.